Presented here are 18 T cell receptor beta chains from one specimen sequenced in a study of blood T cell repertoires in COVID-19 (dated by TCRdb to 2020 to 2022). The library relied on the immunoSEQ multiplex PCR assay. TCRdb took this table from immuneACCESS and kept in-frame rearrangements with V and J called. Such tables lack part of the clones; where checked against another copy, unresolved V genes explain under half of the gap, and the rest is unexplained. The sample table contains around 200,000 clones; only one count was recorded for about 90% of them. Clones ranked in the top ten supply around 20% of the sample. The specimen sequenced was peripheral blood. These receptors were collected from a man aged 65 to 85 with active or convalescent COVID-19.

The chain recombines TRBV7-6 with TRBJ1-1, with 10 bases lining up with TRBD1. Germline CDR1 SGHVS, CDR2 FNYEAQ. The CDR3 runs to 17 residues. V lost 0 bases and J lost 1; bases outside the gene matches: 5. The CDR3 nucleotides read TGTGCCAGCAGCTTAGCCCTAGGGACAGGGGCGAACACTGAAGCTTTCTTT. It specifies CASSLALGTGANTEAFF.

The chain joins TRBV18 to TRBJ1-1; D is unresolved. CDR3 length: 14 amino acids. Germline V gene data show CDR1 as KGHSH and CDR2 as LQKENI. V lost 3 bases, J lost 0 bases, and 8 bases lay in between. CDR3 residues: CASSPGALNTEAFF. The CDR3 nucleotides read TGTGCCAGCTCACCGGGCGCACTGAACACTGAAGCTTTCTTT.

In DNA form, the CDR3 reads TGTGCCAGCACTCCGACGGGACAGCAGAATTCACCCCTCCACTTT. Its protein product is CASTPTGQQNSPLHF. This chain uses TRBV6-5 with TRBJ1-6, with 7 bases that match TRBD1. With 7 bases clipped from V and 7 bases from J, the junction kept 10 bases outside the gene matches. Germline V gene sequence: CDR1 MNHEY, CDR2 SVGAGI. There are 15 residues in the CDR3.

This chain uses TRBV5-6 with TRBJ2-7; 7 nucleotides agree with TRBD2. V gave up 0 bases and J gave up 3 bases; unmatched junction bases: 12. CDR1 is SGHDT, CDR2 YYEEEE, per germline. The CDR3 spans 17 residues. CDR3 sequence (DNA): TGTGCCAGCAGCTTGGTCGTCACTAGCGATCCGATCTACGAGCAGTACTTC. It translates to CASSLVVTSDPIYEQYF. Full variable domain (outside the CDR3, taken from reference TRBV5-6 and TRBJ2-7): DAGVTQSPTHLIKTRGQQVTLRCSPKSGHDTVSWYQQALGQGPQFIFQYYEEEERQRGNFPDRFSGHQFPNYSSELNVNALLLGDSALYLCASSLVVTSDPIYEQYFGPGTRLTVT.

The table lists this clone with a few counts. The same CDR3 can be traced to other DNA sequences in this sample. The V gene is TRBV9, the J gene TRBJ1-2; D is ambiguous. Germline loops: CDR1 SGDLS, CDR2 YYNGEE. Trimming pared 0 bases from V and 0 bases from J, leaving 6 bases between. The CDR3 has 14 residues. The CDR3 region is CASSVGGTNYGYTF. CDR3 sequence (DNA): TGTGCCAGCAGCGTAGGAGGTACTAACTATGGCTACACCTTC.

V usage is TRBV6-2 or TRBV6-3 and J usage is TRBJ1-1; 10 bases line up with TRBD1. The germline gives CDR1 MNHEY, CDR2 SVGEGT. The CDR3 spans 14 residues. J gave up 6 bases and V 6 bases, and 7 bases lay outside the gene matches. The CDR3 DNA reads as TGTGCCAGCAGCTGGGACAGGGGAACCGCTGAAGCTTTCTTT. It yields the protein CASSWDRGTAEAFF.

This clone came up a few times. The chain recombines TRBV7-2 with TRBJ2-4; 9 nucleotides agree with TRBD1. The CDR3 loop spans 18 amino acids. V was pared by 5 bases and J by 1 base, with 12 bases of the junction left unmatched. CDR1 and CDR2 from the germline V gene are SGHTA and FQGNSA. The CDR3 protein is CASSARTGAYPAKNIQYF. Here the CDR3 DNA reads TGTGCCAGCAGCGCTAGGACAGGGGCCTATCCGGCCAAAAACATTCAGTACTTC.

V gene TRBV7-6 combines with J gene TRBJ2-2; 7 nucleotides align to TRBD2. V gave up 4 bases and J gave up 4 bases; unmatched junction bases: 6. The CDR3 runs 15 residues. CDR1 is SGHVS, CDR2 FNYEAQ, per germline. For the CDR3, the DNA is TGTGCCAGCAGCTGGGGAGGGCCTAGCACCGGGGAGCTGTTTTTT. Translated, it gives CASSWGGPSTGELFF. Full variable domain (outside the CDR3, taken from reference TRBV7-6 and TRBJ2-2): GAGVSQSPRYKVTKRGQDVALRCDPISGHVSLYWYRQALGQGPEFLTYFNYEAQQDKSGLPNDRFSAERPEGSISTLTIQRTEQRDSAMYRCASSWGGPSTGELFFGEGSRLTVL.

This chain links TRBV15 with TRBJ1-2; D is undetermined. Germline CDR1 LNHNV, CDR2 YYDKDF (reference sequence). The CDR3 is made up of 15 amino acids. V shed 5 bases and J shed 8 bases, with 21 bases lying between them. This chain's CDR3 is CATSSRKTPAGGYTF. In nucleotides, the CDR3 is TGTGCCACCAGCTCACGAAAGACTCCGGCCGGCGGCTACACCTTC.

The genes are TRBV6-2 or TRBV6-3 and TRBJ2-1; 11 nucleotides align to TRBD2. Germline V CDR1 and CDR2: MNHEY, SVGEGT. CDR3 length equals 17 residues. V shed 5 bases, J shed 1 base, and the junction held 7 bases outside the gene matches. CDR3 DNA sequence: TGTGCCAGCAGTCTTAGCGGGGGGGCGAATTCCTACAATGAGCAGTTCTTC. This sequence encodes CASSLSGGANSYNEQFF.

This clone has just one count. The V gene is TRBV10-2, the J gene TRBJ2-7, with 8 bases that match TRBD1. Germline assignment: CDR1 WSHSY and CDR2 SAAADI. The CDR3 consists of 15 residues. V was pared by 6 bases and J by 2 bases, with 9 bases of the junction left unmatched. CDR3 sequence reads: CASRGRQGATYEQYF. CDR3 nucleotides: TGCGCCAGCAGGGGGAGGCAGGGGGCCACCTACGAGCAGTACTTC.

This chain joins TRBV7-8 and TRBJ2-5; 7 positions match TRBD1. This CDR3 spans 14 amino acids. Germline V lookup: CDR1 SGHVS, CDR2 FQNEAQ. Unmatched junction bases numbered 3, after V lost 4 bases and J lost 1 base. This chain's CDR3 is CASSYNRGQETQYF. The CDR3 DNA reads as TGTGCCAGCAGCTACAACAGGGGCCAAGAGACCCAGTACTTC.

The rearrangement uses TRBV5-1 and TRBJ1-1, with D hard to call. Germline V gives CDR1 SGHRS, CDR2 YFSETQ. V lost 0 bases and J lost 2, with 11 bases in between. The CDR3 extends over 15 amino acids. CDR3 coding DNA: TGCGCCAGCAGCTTGGATGGGCAGGTCAACACTGAAGCTTTCTTT. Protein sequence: CASSLDGQVNTEAFF.

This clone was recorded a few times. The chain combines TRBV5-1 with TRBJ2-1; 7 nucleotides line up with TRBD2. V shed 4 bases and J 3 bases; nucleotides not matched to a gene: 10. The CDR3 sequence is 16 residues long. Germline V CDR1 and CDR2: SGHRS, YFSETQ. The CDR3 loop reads CASSKTGRGFYNEQFF. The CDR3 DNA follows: TGCGCCAGCAGCAAAACGGGGAGGGGTTTCTACAATGAGCAGTTCTTC.

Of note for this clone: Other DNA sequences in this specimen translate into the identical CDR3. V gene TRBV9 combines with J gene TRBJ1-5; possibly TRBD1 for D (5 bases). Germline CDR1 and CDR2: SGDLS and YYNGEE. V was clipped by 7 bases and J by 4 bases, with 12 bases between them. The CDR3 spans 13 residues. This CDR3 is CASGARGNQPQHF. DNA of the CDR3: TGTGCCAGCGGGGCGCGGGGGAATCAGCCCCAGCATTTT. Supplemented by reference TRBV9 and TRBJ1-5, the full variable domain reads DSGVTQTPKHLITATGQRVTLRCSPRSGDLSVYWYQQSLDQGLQFLIQYYNGEERAKGNILERFSAQQFPDLHSELNLSSLELGDSALYFCASGARGNQPQHFGDGTRLSIL.

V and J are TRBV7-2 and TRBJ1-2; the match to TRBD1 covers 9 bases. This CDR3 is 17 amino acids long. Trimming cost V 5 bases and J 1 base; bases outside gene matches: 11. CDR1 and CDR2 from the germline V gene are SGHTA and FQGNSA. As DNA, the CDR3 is TGTGCCAGCAGCCCCCGGGACAGGGCACTAAGTAACTATGGCTACACCTTC. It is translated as CASSPRDRALSNYGYTF.

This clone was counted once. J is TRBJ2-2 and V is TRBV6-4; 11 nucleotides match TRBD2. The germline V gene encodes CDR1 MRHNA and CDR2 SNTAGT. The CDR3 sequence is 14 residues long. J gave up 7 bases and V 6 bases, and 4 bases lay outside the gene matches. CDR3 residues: CASRRGLADGELFF. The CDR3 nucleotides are TGTGCCAGCAGGCGGGGACTAGCGGACGGGGAGCTGTTTTTT.

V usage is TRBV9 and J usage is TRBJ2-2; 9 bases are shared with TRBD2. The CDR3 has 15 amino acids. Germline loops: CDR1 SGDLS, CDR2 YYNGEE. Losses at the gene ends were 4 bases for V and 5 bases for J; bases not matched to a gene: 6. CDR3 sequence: CASSTTSGRTGELFF. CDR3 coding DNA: TGTGCCAGCAGCACAACAAGCGGGAGGACCGGGGAGCTGTTTTTT.